Listed below are T cell receptor beta chains from one sample, sequenced in a study of blood T cell repertoires in COVID-19. Produced via immunoSEQ multiplex PCR; TCRdb's table is partial and in-frame only. Here the sample spans about 88,000 clones, roughly 90% being singletons. The sample comprised peripheral blood. These receptor sequences come from a woman older than 75 with acute or convalescent COVID-19. Both conserved end residues are part of each CDR3. Fields, in order: CDR3 length, D gene, clone size, J gene, V gene, CDR3 protein, CDR3 DNA. A D gene is named only where the DNA matches it firmly. Size values are once, few and many counts, or a class for expanded clones, and some rows have none.

len: 13
d_gene: -
abundance: -
j_gene: TRBJ1-1
v_gene: TRBV7-9
CDR3aa: CASSLLAGTEAFF
CDR3nt: TGTGCCAGCAGCTTACTGGCCGGGACTGAAGCTTTCTTT

len: 17
d_gene: TRBD2
abundance: few
j_gene: TRBJ2-1
v_gene: TRBV7-9
CDR3aa: CASSLGSGGPRYNEQFF
CDR3nt: TGTGCCAGCAGCCTGGGTAGCGGGGGACCTCGGTACAATGAGCAGTTCTTC

len: 17
d_gene: -
abundance: -
j_gene: TRBJ2-1
v_gene: TRBV4-1
CDR3aa: CASSQEGRQASYNEQFF
CDR3nt: TGCGCCAGCAGCCAAGAGGGGAGACAGGCATCCTACAATGAGCAGTTCTTC

len: 14
d_gene: TRBD1
abundance: few
j_gene: TRBJ1-2
v_gene: TRBV29-1
CDR3aa: CSVDVGGQLYGYTF
CDR3nt: TGCAGCGTTGATGTAGGGGGACAGCTCTATGGCTACACCTTC

len: 14
d_gene: -
abundance: -
j_gene: TRBJ2-7
v_gene: TRBV3-1/TRBV3-2
CDR3aa: CASSLLRQPYEQYF
CDR3nt: TGTGCCAGCAGCCTACTTCGACAGCCCTACGAGCAGTACTTC

len: 15
d_gene: -
abundance: -
j_gene: TRBJ1-1
v_gene: TRBV7-2
CDR3aa: CASSPGRRVNTEAFF
CDR3nt: TGTGCCAGCAGCCCGGGGAGGCGGGTGAACACTGAAGCTTTCTTT

len: 15
d_gene: -
abundance: -
j_gene: TRBJ2-5
v_gene: TRBV7-2
CDR3aa: CASSPSDRSQETQYF
CDR3nt: TGTGCCAGCAGTCCATCCGACAGGAGCCAAGAGACCCAGTACTTC

len: 15
d_gene: -
abundance: -
j_gene: TRBJ1-5
v_gene: TRBV15
CDR3aa: CATSSTGGDNQPQHF
CDR3nt: TGTGCCACCAGCAGCACCGGCGGGGATAATCAGCCCCAGCATTTT

len: 17
d_gene: TRBD1
abundance: -
j_gene: TRBJ1-5
v_gene: TRBV30
CDR3aa: CAWSTGQGVNSNQPQHF
CDR3nt: TGTGCCTGGAGTACGGGACAGGGGGTCAATAGCAATCAGCCCCAGCATTTT

len: 13
d_gene: -
abundance: once
j_gene: TRBJ1-1
v_gene: TRBV5-1
CDR3aa: CASSLALAGEAFF
CDR3nt: TGCGCCAGCAGCTTGGCCTTGGCAGGGGAAGCTTTCTTT

len: 15
d_gene: TRBD1
abundance: -
j_gene: TRBJ2-6
v_gene: TRBV28
CDR3aa: CASSSRGPGANVLTF
CDR3nt: TGTGCCAGCAGTTCAAGGGGGCCCGGGGCCAACGTCCTGACTTTC

len: 14
d_gene: -
abundance: -
j_gene: TRBJ1-6
v_gene: TRBV27
CDR3aa: CASSLGQRGSPLHF
CDR3nt: TGTGCCAGCAGTTTGGGGCAGCGAGGTTCACCCCTCCACTTT

len: 13
d_gene: -
abundance: -
j_gene: TRBJ2-5
v_gene: TRBV5-6
CDR3aa: CASSLASGETQYF
CDR3nt: TGTGCCAGCAGCTTGGCCAGCGGGGAGACCCAGTACTTC

len: 15
d_gene: -
abundance: -
j_gene: TRBJ1-3
v_gene: TRBV2
CDR3aa: CASSGTFSSGNTIYF
CDR3nt: TGTGCCAGCAGTGGGACTTTTAGCTCTGGAAACACCATATATTTT

len: 14
d_gene: -
abundance: -
j_gene: TRBJ2-7
v_gene: TRBV6-6
CDR3aa: CASSTPGLPYEQYF
CDR3nt: TGTGCCAGCAGTACCCCAGGGCTGCCCTACGAGCAGTACTTC

len: 15
d_gene: -
abundance: once
j_gene: TRBJ1-4
v_gene: TRBV3-1/TRBV3-2
CDR3aa: CASSQDWGGERKLFF
CDR3nt: TGTGCCAGCAGCCAAGATTGGGGAGGAGAGAGAAAACTGTTTTTT

len: 17
d_gene: -
abundance: -
j_gene: TRBJ2-2
v_gene: TRBV7-9
CDR3aa: CASSLRSGTPRSGELFF
CDR3nt: TGTGCCAGCAGCTTACGTTCCGGGACACCTAGGAGCGGGGAGCTGTTTTTT

len: 15
d_gene: -
abundance: -
j_gene: TRBJ1-3
v_gene: TRBV19
CDR3aa: CATNRREGSGNTIYF
CDR3nt: TGTGCCACCAACCGTCGGGAAGGCTCTGGAAACACCATATATTTT

len: 15
d_gene: -
abundance: -
j_gene: TRBJ1-5
v_gene: TRBV24-1
CDR3aa: CATSEGQGLNQPQHF
CDR3nt: TGTGCCACCAGTGAAGGGCAGGGCCTCAATCAGCCCCAGCATTTT

len: 13
d_gene: -
abundance: -
j_gene: TRBJ1-2
v_gene: TRBV19
CDR3aa: CASRRGINYGYTF
CDR3nt: TGTGCCAGTAGGAGGGGGATCAACTATGGCTACACCTTC

len: 12
d_gene: -
abundance: -
j_gene: TRBJ2-5
v_gene: TRBV30
CDR3aa: CACAVVQETQYF
CDR3nt: TGTGCCTGCGCGGTTGTTCAAGAGACCCAGTACTTC

len: 15
d_gene: TRBD2
abundance: once
j_gene: TRBJ2-1
v_gene: TRBV6-6
CDR3aa: CASSLSGSSYNEQFF
CDR3nt: TGTGCCAGCAGTCTTAGCGGGAGCTCCTACAATGAGCAGTTCTTC

len: 15
d_gene: -
abundance: -
j_gene: TRBJ1-2
v_gene: TRBV4-3
CDR3aa: CASSPLRDAGDGYTF
CDR3nt: TGCGCCAGCAGCCCATTGCGGGACGCCGGAGATGGCTACACCTTC

len: 12
d_gene: -
abundance: -
j_gene: TRBJ2-7
v_gene: TRBV7-2
CDR3aa: CASSMTWPKQYF
CDR3nt: TGTGCCAGCAGCATGACATGGCCCAAGCAGTACTTC

len: 12
d_gene: -
abundance: few
j_gene: TRBJ2-7
v_gene: TRBV2
CDR3aa: CASSPVGYEQYF
CDR3nt: TGTGCCAGCAGCCCAGTTGGCTACGAGCAGTACTTC

len: 16
d_gene: -
abundance: -
j_gene: TRBJ2-1
v_gene: TRBV9
CDR3aa: CASSEGHRLLYNEQFF
CDR3nt: TGTGCCAGCAGCGAGGGACACCGCCTTCTCTACAATGAGCAGTTCTTC

len: 13
d_gene: -
abundance: -
j_gene: TRBJ1-2
v_gene: TRBV19
CDR3aa: CASTRTSAYGYTF
CDR3nt: TGTGCCAGTACCCGCACCAGTGCTTATGGCTACACCTTC

len: 15
d_gene: -
abundance: -
j_gene: TRBJ2-5
v_gene: TRBV27
CDR3aa: CASSFMPGVAETQYF
CDR3nt: TGTGCCAGCAGTTTCATGCCAGGGGTCGCGGAGACCCAGTACTTC

len: 13
d_gene: -
abundance: once
j_gene: TRBJ1-2
v_gene: TRBV28
CDR3aa: CASFEGANYGYTF
CDR3nt: TGTGCCAGCTTCGAAGGAGCTAACTATGGCTACACCTTC

len: 15
d_gene: -
abundance: -
j_gene: TRBJ1-2
v_gene: TRBV6-6
CDR3aa: CASSPPGSTNYGYTF
CDR3nt: TGTGCCAGCAGTCCCCCGGGGAGTACTAACTATGGCTACACCTTC

len: 14
d_gene: TRBD1
abundance: -
j_gene: TRBJ2-4
v_gene: TRBV28
CDR3aa: CASSLNGQGYIQYF
CDR3nt: TGTGCCAGCAGTTTAAATGGACAGGGTTACATTCAGTACTTC

len: 12
d_gene: -
abundance: -
j_gene: TRBJ1-1
v_gene: TRBV9
CDR3aa: CASSGSSTEAFF
CDR3nt: TGTGCCAGCAGCGGCTCTAGCACTGAAGCTTTCTTT

len: 16
d_gene: TRBD1
abundance: -
j_gene: TRBJ2-1
v_gene: TRBV19
CDR3aa: CASSITGTGVFGEQFF
CDR3nt: TGTGCCAGTAGTATCACCGGGACAGGGGTGTTTGGTGAGCAGTTCTTC